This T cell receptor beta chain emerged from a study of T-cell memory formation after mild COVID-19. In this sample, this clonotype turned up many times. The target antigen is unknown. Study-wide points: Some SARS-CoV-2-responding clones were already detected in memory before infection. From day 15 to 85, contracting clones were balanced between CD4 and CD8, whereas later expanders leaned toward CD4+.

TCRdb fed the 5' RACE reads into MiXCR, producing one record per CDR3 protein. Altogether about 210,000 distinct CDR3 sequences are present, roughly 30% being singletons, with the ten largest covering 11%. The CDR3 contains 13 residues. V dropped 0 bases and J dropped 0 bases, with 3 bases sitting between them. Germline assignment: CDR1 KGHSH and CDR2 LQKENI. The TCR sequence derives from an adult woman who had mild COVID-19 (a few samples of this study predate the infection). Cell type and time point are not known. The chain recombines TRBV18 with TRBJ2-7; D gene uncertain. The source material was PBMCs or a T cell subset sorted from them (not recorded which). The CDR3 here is CASSPPSSYEQYF. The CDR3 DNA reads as TGTGCCAGCTCACCACCGAGCTCCTACGAGCAGTACTTC.